What follows are 14 T cell receptor beta chains derived from one specimen sequenced in a study of T cells after yellow fever vaccination. TCRdb reanalysed the 5' RACE reads using MiXCR and keeps one entry per CDR3 protein. The repertoire consists of 450,000 to 600,000 distinct CDR3 sequences, with about 14% occurring once and the leading ten covering 11% to 15%. The source was PBMCs, collected on the day of the yellow fever booster vaccination. These receptors were obtained from a young man who received the YFV17D yellow fever vaccine.

This clonotype occurred a few times. This sequence joins TRBV7-2 and TRBJ2-4, with D perhaps TRBD2 (6 bases). V was clipped by 5 bases and J by 9 bases, with 20 bases between them. This CDR3 has 15 residues. Germline V gene data show CDR1 as SGHTA and CDR2 as FQGNSA. CDR3 residues: CASSLLFGSEGIQYF. CDR3 sequence (DNA): TGTGCCAGCAGCCTACTATTCGGGAGTGAGGGCATTCAGTACTTC.

Note on this clonotype: A clone one base away is much larger, so this may be a read error. V usage is TRBV10-3 and J usage is TRBJ2-7; 9 bases align to TRBD1. This CDR3 is built from 14 residues. CDR1 ENHRY and CDR2 SYGVKD come from the germline V gene. The CDR3 reads CAISEGQGPYKQYF. CDR3 bases: TGTGCCATCAGTGAGGGACAGGGGCCCTACAAGCAGTACTTC.

The genes are TRBV20-1 and TRBJ1-1; no clear D. V lost 6 bases, J lost 1 base, and 12 bases lay in between. This CDR3 is 13 amino acids long. Germline V gene data show CDR1 as DFQATT and CDR2 as SNEGSKA (reference sequence). The CDR3 protein is CSATKPGNTEAFF. The CDR3 nucleotides read TGCAGTGCCACTAAGCCGGGGAACACTGAAGCTTTCTTT.

The CDR3 loop reads CASSGDTRNYGYTF. CDR3 DNA: TGTGCCAGCTCGGGGGACACCAGAAACTATGGCTACACCTTC. The rearrangement uses TRBV2 and TRBJ1-2, with D perhaps TRBD1 (6 bases). Trimming took off 8 bases at V and 2 bases at J, with 15 bases between the two ends. CDR1 SNHLY and CDR2 FYNNEI come from the germline V gene. The CDR3 consists of 14 residues. Full variable domain (missing parts from reference TRBV2 and TRBJ1-2): EPEVTQTPSHQVTQMGQEVILRCVPISNHLYFYWYRQILGQKVEFLVSFYNNEISEKSEIFDDQFSVERPDGSNFTLKIRSTKLEDSAMYFCASSGDTRNYGYTFGSGTRLTVV.

The chain joins TRBV6-1 to TRBJ2-1; D possibly matches TRBD1 or TRBD2 (5 bases each). The CDR3 has 13 residues. Per germline, CDR1 MNHNS and CDR2 SASEGT. The V end was cut by 11 bases, the J end by 5 bases, with 16 bases between. CDR3 in DNA: TGTGCCCGCCTGGGGACGCCTAACAATGAGCAGTTCTTC. It codes for CARLGTPNNEQFF.

In its sample, this clonotype was seen a few times. The rearrangement uses TRBV4-3 and TRBJ1-4; tentative D call: TRBD1 (5 bases). The ends were cut back, 0 bases at V and 0 bases at J, with 14 bases in the middle. The germline V gene has CDR1 LGHNA and CDR2 YSLEER. This CDR3 comprises 18 residues. For the CDR3, the DNA is TGCGCCAGCAGCCAAGATCCGGTCGGGACCGCAACTAATGAAAAACTGTTTTTT. Protein product: CASSQDPVGTATNEKLFF.

This clonotype was picked up a small number of times. The chain joins TRBV12-3 or TRBV12-4 to TRBJ2-7; 7 bases align to TRBD1. V gave up 10 bases and J gave up 6 bases; unmatched junction bases: 12. The CDR3 extends over 13 amino acids. The CDR3 protein is CATKSGQLGEQYF. The CDR3 DNA reads as TGTGCCACCAAATCGGGACAGTTAGGCGAGCAGTACTTC.

This clonotype showed up just a few times. The chain links TRBV29-1 to TRBJ2-2, with TRBD2 matching over 8 bases. The CDR3 is 14 amino acids. Trimming removed 8 bases from V and 9 bases from J; junction bases left unmatched: 14. Germline-derived CDR1 and CDR2 are SQVTM and ANQGSEA. The CDR3 DNA reads TGCAGCTTTACCTCGGGACTAGAGGGCCGGGAGCTGTTTTTT. Its translation is CSFTSGLEGRELFF.

The V gene is TRBV7-2, the J gene TRBJ2-1, with D tentatively TRBD1 (6 bases). The germline gives CDR1 SGHTA, CDR2 FQGNSA. The CDR3 runs 14 residues. Trimming cost V 3 bases and J 7 bases, with 13 bases left between them. This chain's CDR3 is CASSFFLQGNEQFF. The CDR3, as DNA: TGTGCCAGCAGCTTCTTCTTACAGGGAAATGAGCAGTTCTTC.

V and J are TRBV4-3 and TRBJ1-2; D ambiguous. Germline V lookup: CDR1 LGHNA, CDR2 YSLEER. Deletions cut 4 bases from V and 5 bases from J, with 23 bases between. The CDR3 is 17 residues long. This CDR3 reads CASSRTPGSPKVYGYTF. The CDR3 DNA is TGCGCCAGCAGCCGAACCCCTGGCAGCCCAAAAGTATATGGCTACACCTTC.

This chain links TRBV30 with TRBJ2-2; TRBD2 aligns across 13 bases. V lost 8 bases, J lost 4 bases, and 4 bases stayed unmatched. CDR3 length: 14 amino acids. Germline CDR1 is GTSNPN and CDR2 is SVGIG (reference sequence). The CDR3 sequence is CARTSGRATGELFF. The CDR3 bases are TGTGCCAGAACTAGCGGGAGGGCCACCGGGGAGCTGTTTTTT.

This clonotype has just a few counts. The rearrangement uses TRBV11-2 and TRBJ2-7; TRBD1 matches at 8 bases. After removal of 7 bases from V and 0 bases from J, the junction contained 11 bases not matched to a gene. CDR1 SGHAT and CDR2 FQNNGV come from the germline V gene. The CDR3 spans 16 residues. The DNA for the CDR3 is TGTGCCAGCACTTACTTCCGGGACAGGAGCTCCTACGAGCAGTACTTC. Translation: CASTYFRDRSSYEQYF.

There are a few counts of this clonotype. V and J are TRBV6-5 and TRBJ1-1, with D unresolved. The CDR3 loop spans 15 amino acids. From germline, CDR1 is MNHEY and CDR2 SVGAGI. Trimming left V 0 bases short and J 6 bases short, with 14 bases between. The CDR3, as DNA: TGTGCCAGCAGTTACTCCGGCCATGGAGGGCCTGAAGCTTTCTTT. This translates into CASSYSGHGGPEAFF.

This clonotype appeared a few times. The rearrangement joins TRBV7-2 to TRBJ2-7; 9 bases map to TRBD2. V lost 8 bases to trimming and J lost 3 bases; unmatched junction nucleotides: 14. There are 16 residues in the CDR3. Germline V gene data show CDR1 as SGHTA and CDR2 as FQGNSA. CDR3 in DNA: TGTGCCAGCGGAAACTGGGCTAGCGGGAACAACTACGAGCAGTACTTC. It encodes CASGNWASGNNYEQYF.